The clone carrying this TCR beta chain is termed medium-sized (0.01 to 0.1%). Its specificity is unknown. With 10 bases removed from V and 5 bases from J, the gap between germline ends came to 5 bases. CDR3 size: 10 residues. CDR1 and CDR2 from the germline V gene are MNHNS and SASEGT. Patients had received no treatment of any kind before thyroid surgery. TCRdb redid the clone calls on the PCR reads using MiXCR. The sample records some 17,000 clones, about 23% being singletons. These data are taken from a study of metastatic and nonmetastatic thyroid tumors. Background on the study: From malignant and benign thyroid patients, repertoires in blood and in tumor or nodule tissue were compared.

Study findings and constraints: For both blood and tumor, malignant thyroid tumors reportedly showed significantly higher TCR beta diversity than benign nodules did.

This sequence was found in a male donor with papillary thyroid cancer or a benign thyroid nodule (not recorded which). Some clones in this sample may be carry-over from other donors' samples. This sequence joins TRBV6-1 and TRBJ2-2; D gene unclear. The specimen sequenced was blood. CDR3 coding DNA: TGTGCCACCGGTACCGGGGAGCTGTTTTTT. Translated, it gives CATGTGELFF.